This is a list of T cell receptor beta chains from one sample in a study of T cells in Graves' hyperthyroidism and ophthalmopathy. Using its own MiXCR run on the multiplex PCR reads, TCRdb lists one record per CDR3 protein. The sample comprises about 360,000 distinct CDR3 sequences, around 25% of which are singletons, and 73% rests with the top ten. Sequencing was done on a sample of blood. Receptor source: a man aged 45 to 65 with Graves' hyperthyroidism. CDR3s include the opening cysteine and the closing phenylalanine or tryptophan. D genes are given only for firm matches. Only some rows state a clone size, as once, few, many or a class for expanded clones.

D,V,size,J,CDR3,DNA
NA,TRBV24-1,many,TRBJ2-1,CATSDARLVSYNEQFF,TGTGCCACCAGTGATGCCCGACTAGTCTCCTACAATGAGCAGTTCTTC
TRBD2,TRBV28,NA,TRBJ2-1,CASSLAANEQFF,TGTGCCAGCAGTCTAGCGGCCAATGAGCAGTTCTTC
NA,TRBV18,many,TRBJ1-2,CASSPDRVSNYGYTF,TGTGCCAGCTCACCAGACCGGGTCTCTAACTATGGCTACACCTTC
TRBD1,TRBV15,NA,TRBJ2-4,CATSSGSTGGIQYF,TGTGCCACCAGCAGCGGCTCGACAGGGGGGATTCAGTACTTC
TRBD2,TRBV30,few,TRBJ2-5,CAWTRLAVGTETQYF,TGTGCCTGGACTCGACTAGCGGTCGGCACAGAGACCCAGTACTTC
TRBD1,TRBV28,NA,TRBJ2-5,CASSPGTGTQNTQYF,TGTGCCAGCAGTCCCGGGACAGGTACACAGAATACCCAGTACTTC
NA,TRBV5-1,few,TRBJ2-1,CASSPDRAGAGEQFF,TGCGCCAGCAGCCCGGACAGGGCGGGAGCAGGGGAGCAGTTCTTC
NA,TRBV2,NA,TRBJ2-1,CASMGVVSSYNEQFF,TGTGCCAGCATGGGTGTGGTAAGCTCCTACAATGAGCAGTTCTTC
TRBD2,TRBV28,NA,TRBJ2-3,CASSFALAGGTDTQYF,TGTGCCAGCAGTTTTGCGCTAGCGGGGGGCACAGATACGCAGTATTTT
NA,TRBV20-1,once,TRBJ1-6,CSAQQWPNSPLHF,TGCAGTGCACAGCAGTGGCCCAATTCACCCCTCCACTTT
NA,TRBV5-1,many,TRBJ2-7,CASSLPTVYEQYF,TGCGCCAGCAGCTTGCCGACAGTTTACGAGCAGTACTTC
NA,TRBV29-1,NA,TRBJ1-1,CSVDGLTDTEAFF,TGCAGCGTTGACGGCCTGACGGACACTGAAGCTTTCTTT
NA,TRBV20-1,NA,TRBJ2-2,CSARDPRGLNTGELFF,TGCAGTGCTAGAGATCCCCGAGGGTTAAACACCGGGGAGCTGTTTTTT
TRBD2,TRBV7-3,many,TRBJ2-3,CASSLQRGRTDTQYF,TGTGCCAGCAGCTTACAGCGGGGGCGCACAGATACGCAGTATTTT
NA,TRBV24-1,NA,TRBJ2-1,CANPDYNEQFF,TGTGCAAACCCTGACTACAATGAGCAGTTCTTC
NA,TRBV6-1,NA,TRBJ1-4,CASSPGQPSNEKLFF,TGTGCCAGCAGTCCCGGACAGCCCTCTAATGAAAAACTGTTTTTT
TRBD2,TRBV6-1,once,TRBJ2-7,CASSNSGIPYEQYF,TGTGCCAGCAGCAATAGCGGGATTCCCTACGAGCAGTACTTC
NA,TRBV6-1,NA,TRBJ1-4,CASRREWGTNEKLFF,TGTGCCAGCAGACGGGAGTGGGGAACTAATGAAAAACTGTTTTTT
NA,TRBV24-1,few,TRBJ1-1,CATSDAGYTEAFF,TGTGCCACCAGTGATGCAGGGTACACTGAAGCTTTCTTT
NA,TRBV5-1,many,TRBJ2-7,CASSDVFGGNSYEQYF,TGCGCCAGCAGCGACGTCTTCGGAGGGAATTCCTACGAGCAGTACTTC
TRBD1,TRBV6-1,few,TRBJ2-2,CASSIQGANTGELFF,TGTGCCAGCAGCATACAGGGGGCGAACACCGGGGAGCTGTTTTTT
TRBD2,TRBV30,NA,TRBJ2-1,CAWTLLNGGEQFF,TGTGCCTGGACCCTCCTTAACGGGGGGGAGCAGTTCTTC
NA,TRBV28,many,TRBJ2-1,CASSLGRGPYNEQFF,TGTGCCAGCAGCCTGGGACGGGGCCCCTACAATGAGCAGTTCTTC
NA,TRBV12-3/TRBV12-4,many,TRBJ1-1,CASSFTRGNTEAFF,TGTGCCAGCAGTTTCACCAGGGGGAACACTGAAGCTTTCTTT
NA,TRBV2,few,TRBJ2-3,CAGGGSPRGVTQYF,TGTGCCGGCGGAGGAAGCCCCCGAGGGGTTACGCAGTATTTT
NA,TRBV11-3,many,TRBJ2-3,CASSTLGGGLTDTQYF,TGTGCCAGCAGCACTCTTGGTGGGGGCCTCACAGATACGCAGTATTTT
TRBD1,TRBV19,many,TRBJ1-2,CASSMSTGTNYGYTF,TGTGCCAGTAGTATGTCGACAGGGACCAACTATGGCTACACCTTC
NA,TRBV3-1,few,TRBJ1-1,CASSQDWDYGAEAFF,TGTGCCAGCAGCCAAGATTGGGACTATGGCGCTGAAGCTTTCTTT
TRBD2,TRBV5-1,few,TRBJ2-7,CASSLGLAGVSSYEQYF,TGCGCCAGCAGCTTGGGACTAGCGGGAGTTAGCTCCTACGAGCAGTACTTC
NA,TRBV12-5,NA,TRBJ2-4,CASVRSGNIQYF,TGTGCTAGTGTCCGTAGCGGAAACATTCAGTACTTC
NA,TRBV3-1,few,TRBJ2-5,CASSQTVVEETQYF,TGTGCCAGCAGCCAAACGGTGGTAGAAGAGACCCAGTACTTC
TRBD2,TRBV5-6,once,TRBJ2-5,CASSPRLAGGRRETQYF,TGTGCCAGCAGCCCAAGACTAGCGGGAGGCCGGAGGGAGACCCAGTACTTC
NA,TRBV29-1,many,TRBJ1-1,CSVGLGGNTEAFF,TGCAGCGTTGGGTTGGGGGGGAACACTGAAGCTTTCTTT
NA,TRBV10-3,NA,TRBJ2-2,CAIGPSGGQLFF,TGTGCCATTGGGCCTAGTGGGGGTCAGCTGTTTTTT
TRBD1,TRBV29-1,many,TRBJ1-1,CSVGTGWNTEAFF,TGCAGCGTGGGGACAGGGTGGAACACTGAAGCTTTCTTT
NA,TRBV5-5,NA,TRBJ1-2,CASSSAGGTYGYTF,TGTGCCAGCAGCTCGGCCGGGGGGACCTATGGCTACACCTTC